The next 22 T cell receptor beta chains were all read from a single sample in a study of blood T cell repertoires in COVID-19. The method was immunoSEQ multiplex PCR; TCRdb's version includes in-frame clones alone and lacks a portion of them. This sample has under 40,000 clones, with approximately 93% found just once. Sequenced: peripheral blood. These TCRs come from a male donor with active COVID-19.

This chain connects TRBV5-1 to TRBJ2-5; maybe TRBD1 (5 bases). Germline CDR1 reads SGHRS; CDR2 reads YFSETQ. The CDR3 consists of 14 residues. The V end was cut by 1 base, the J end by 0 bases, with 7 bases between. The CDR3 loop is CASSLRGNQETQYF. In DNA form, the CDR3 reads TGCGCCAGCAGCTTGAGGGGAAACCAAGAGACCCAGTACTTC.

The rearrangement uses TRBV7-2 and TRBJ2-3; D is possibly TRBD1 (5 bases). V lost 5 bases and J 0 bases, leaving 12 bases between the germline ends. Per the germline V gene, CDR1 is SGHTA and CDR2 is FQGNSA. The CDR3 spans 15 residues. CDR3 residues: CASSPQGTSTDTQYF. Written as DNA, the CDR3 is TGTGCCAGCAGCCCCCAGGGTACAAGCACAGATACGCAGTATTTT.

The rearrangement joins TRBV2 to TRBJ1-5; the D gene is possibly TRBD1 (6 bases). V was pared by 7 bases and J by 4 bases, with 14 bases between. The germline gives CDR1 SNHLY, CDR2 FYNNEI. CDR3 length: 14 amino acids. CDR3 loop: CASKTTGLNQPQHF. The CDR3 nucleotides read TGTGCCAGCAAAACGACAGGCCTTAATCAGCCCCAGCATTTT.

The rearrangement joins TRBV6-5 to TRBJ1-1, with D hard to call. V shed 7 bases and J shed 0 bases, with 6 bases lying between them. This CDR3 has 12 residues. Germline CDR1 MNHEY, CDR2 SVGAGI. CDR3 sequence: CASIGVNTEAFF. For the CDR3, the DNA is TGTGCCAGCATCGGGGTGAACACTGAAGCTTTCTTT.

The chain employs TRBV7-2 and TRBJ2-1; 8 positions agree with TRBD1. There are 16 residues in the CDR3. The germline V gene has CDR1 SGHTA and CDR2 FQGNSA. The J segment lost 0 bases and the V segment lost 4 bases, leaving 5 bases of the junction unmatched. CDR3 region: CASSSQGQASYNEQFF. CDR3 in DNA: TGTGCCAGCAGCTCCCAGGGACAGGCCTCCTACAATGAGCAGTTCTTC. Drawing the rest from reference TRBV7-2 and TRBJ2-1, the complete variable domain is GAGVSQSPSNKVTEKGKDVELRCDPISGHTALYWYRQSLGQGLEFLIYFQGNSAPDKSGLPSDRFSAERTGGSVSTLTIQRTQQEDSAVYLCASSSQGQASYNEQFFGPGTRLTVL.

CDR3 loop: CASSQEDWSEAFF. The CDR3 nucleotides read TGCGCCAGCAGCCAAGAGGACTGGTCGGAAGCTTTCTTT. The rearrangement links TRBV4-1 to TRBJ1-1, with D hard to call. This CDR3 has 13 amino acids. Germline V gene sequence: CDR1 MGHRA, CDR2 YSYEKL. V was pared by 0 bases and J by 8 bases, with 10 bases between.

In its sample, this clone was seen once. The genes are TRBV5-1 and TRBJ2-1; no clear D. The CDR3 length is 12 residues. CDR1 and CDR2 (germline): SGHRS, YFSETQ. The germline V and J ends were trimmed by 2 bases and 7 bases, with 7 bases remaining between them. The CDR3 bases are TGCGCCAGCAGCTTCCAGGTGAATGAGCAGTTCTTC. As protein: CASSFQVNEQFF.

V usage is TRBV5-5 and J usage is TRBJ1-6, with D perhaps TRBD1 (6 bases). This CDR3 contains 15 residues. The V and J ends lost 3 bases and 6 bases respectively, with 13 bases between them. CDR1 is SGHKS, CDR2 YYEKEE, per germline (reference sequence). The CDR3 nucleotides read TGTGCCAGCAGCTCAGGGGTAGTTTTTAATTCACCCCTCCACTTT. This encodes CASSSGVVFNSPLHF. Drawing the rest from reference TRBV5-5 and TRBJ1-6, the complete variable domain is DAGVTQSPTHLIKTRGQQVTLRCSPISGHKSVSWYQQVLGQGPQFIFQYYEKEERGRGNFPDRFSARQFPNYSSELNVNALLLGDSALYLCASSSGVVFNSPLHFGNGTRLTVT.

Only one count was recorded for this clone. J is TRBJ1-3 and V is TRBV6-6, with a tentative D call TRBD1 (6 bases). Germline V gene data show CDR1 as MNHNY and CDR2 as SVGAGI (reference sequence). Trimming shortened V by 7 bases and J by 3 bases, and 10 bases separated the two germline ends. The CDR3 sequence is 13 residues long. CDR3 DNA: TGTGCCAGCACCGCAGGGGTTGGAAACACCATATATTTT. Protein: CASTAGVGNTIYF.

This clone was detected a few times. CDR3: CATSREQDRPNTEAFF. The CDR3 nucleotides read TGTGCCACCAGCAGAGAACAGGACAGGCCCAACACTGAAGCTTTCTTT. The rearrangement links TRBV15 to TRBJ1-1; TRBD1 matches 7 bases. Germline V gene lookup returns CDR1 LNHNV and CDR2 YYDKDF (reference sequence). The V gene end was trimmed by 0 bases and the J gene end by 2 bases; junction bases not matched to a gene: 6. The CDR3 is made up of 16 amino acids.

The chain couples TRBV6-5 to TRBJ1-4; unclear D gene. From germline, CDR1 is MNHEY and CDR2 SVGAGI. There are 15 residues in the CDR3. The V end was cut by 0 bases, the J end by 6 bases, with 11 bases between. CDR3 nucleotides: TGTGCCAGCAGTTACTCATACAGCAAAGATGAAAAACTGTTTTTT. It encodes CASSYSYSKDEKLFF.

This CDR3 reads CASRGLQGEKLPNGYTF. For the CDR3, the DNA is TGTGCCAGCAGGGGATTACAGGGCGAGAAACTCCCAAATGGCTACACCTTC. V usage is TRBV27 and J usage is TRBJ1-2, with D possibly TRBD1 on 6 matching bases. The germline V and J ends were trimmed by 6 bases and 6 bases, with 26 bases remaining between them. The CDR3 consists of 17 residues. Germline CDR1 is MNHEY and CDR2 is SMNVEV (reference sequence).

Only a few counts were recorded for this clone. CDR3 sequence reads: CASSDFQGLGYGYTF. The CDR3 nucleotides read TGTGCCAGCAGTGATTTTCAGGGCCTTGGCTATGGCTACACCTTC. This chain uses TRBV6-1 with TRBJ1-2, with a weak D call TRBD1 (5 bases). V was pared by 3 bases and J by 4 bases, with 15 bases between. CDR1 and CDR2 from the germline V gene are MNHNS and SASEGT. CDR3 length equals 15 residues.

This clone came up a few times. The rearrangement links TRBV28 to TRBJ1-5; 7 nucleotides align to TRBD1. The J segment lost 1 base and the V segment lost 4 bases, leaving 10 bases of the junction unmatched. Looked up from germline, CDR1 is MDHEN and CDR2 is SYDVKM. This CDR3 is built from 17 residues. The CDR3 nucleotides are TGTGCCAGCAGTTCGACAGGGAGAGGCTGGAGCAATCAGCCCCAGCATTTT. It translates to CASSSTGRGWSNQPQHF.

This chain joins TRBV6-5 and TRBJ1-5; no reliable D call. The CDR3 runs to 12 residues. The V end lost 8 bases, the J end lost 3 bases, and 8 bases lay between the germline ends. Germline V gene lookup returns CDR1 MNHEY and CDR2 SVGAGI. The CDR3 coding sequence is TGTGCCAGCTCCACTGTCAATCAGCCCCAGCATTTT. Amino acids: CASSTVNQPQHF.

The V gene is TRBV2, the J gene TRBJ1-6; TRBD1 matches 11 bases. V was clipped by 6 bases and J by 7 bases; unmatched bases: 5. In germline, CDR1 is SNHLY, CDR2 FYNNEI. The CDR3 covers 15 residues. The CDR3 loop is CASSQGQGANSPLHF. DNA for the CDR3: TGTGCCAGCAGCCAAGGACAGGGGGCGAATTCACCCCTCCACTTT.

The chain uses TRBV19 and TRBJ1-2; 7 positions match TRBD1. The length of the CDR3 is 15 residues. CDR1 LNHDA and CDR2 SQIVND come from the germline V gene (reference sequence). V dropped 4 bases and J dropped 0; count of bases not matched to a gene: 5. The CDR3 region has the DNA TGTGCCAGTAGTACAGTCCAGGGGGCTAACTATGGCTACACCTTC. It encodes CASSTVQGANYGYTF. The variable domain in full, completed from reference TRBV19 and TRBJ1-2, reads DGGITQSPKYLFRKEGQNVTLSCEQNLNHDAMYWYRQDPGQGLRLIYYSQIVNDFQKGDIAEGYSVSREKKESFPLTVTSAQKNPTAFYLCASSTVQGANYGYTFGSGTRLTVV.

The chain employs TRBV7-6 and TRBJ1-1; TRBD1 agrees at 7 bases. Germline V gene sequence: CDR1 SGHVS, CDR2 FNYEAQ. This CDR3 is built from 14 residues. With 5 bases clipped from V and 4 bases from J, the junction kept 7 bases outside the gene matches. CDR3 nucleotide sequence: TGTGCCAGCAGCCAAGAACAGGGGTTCACTGAAGCTTTCTTT. Translated: CASSQEQGFTEAFF.

This chain joins TRBV19 and TRBJ2-3; the D gene is possibly TRBD1 (5 bases). Germline V gene data show CDR1 as LNHDA and CDR2 as SQIVND (reference sequence). CDR3 size: 15 residues. V lost 6 bases, J lost 5 bases, and 18 bases lay in between. CDR3 sequence: CASRATGARGDTQYF. CDR3 coding DNA: TGTGCCAGTAGAGCGACGGGCGCAAGGGGAGATACGCAGTATTTT. Together with reference TRBV19 and TRBJ2-3, the CDR3 gives the full variable domain: DGGITQSPKYLFRKEGQNVTLSCEQNLNHDAMYWYRQDPGQGLRLIYYSQIVNDFQKGDIAEGYSVSREKKESFPLTVTSAQKNPTAFYLCASRATGARGDTQYFGPGTRLTVL.

The CDR3 bases are TGTGCCAGCTCAGAGACAGGGATGAACTATGGCTACACCTTC. Translated: CASSETGMNYGYTF. The chain is built from TRBV6-6 and TRBJ1-2, with TRBD1 matching over 7 bases. The CDR3 sequence is 14 residues long. Germline assignment: CDR1 MNHNY and CDR2 SVGAGI (reference sequence). Trimming at V came to 8 bases and at J to 2 bases, leaving 8 bases not matched to a gene.

The gene calls are TRBV7-9 and TRBJ1-6; a weak D match, TRBD1 (6 bases). This CDR3 has 14 amino acids. V was clipped by 4 bases and J by 7 bases, with 11 bases between them. The germline CDR1 and CDR2 sequences are SEHNR and FQNEAQ (reference sequence). The CDR3 DNA reads as TGTGCCAGCAGCTCAGGACAGCCGAATTCACCCCTCCACTTT. It translates to CASSSGQPNSPLHF.

The chain uses TRBV27 and TRBJ2-7, with a tentative D call TRBD1 (7 bases). The CDR3 is 15 residues long. Germline CDR1 and CDR2: MNHEY and SMNVEV (reference sequence). The germline V and J ends were trimmed by 2 bases and 1 base, with 12 bases remaining between them. DNA for the CDR3: TGTGCCAGCAGTTTACCGCCAGGGGGGTCCTACGAGCAGTACTTC. It translates to CASSLPPGGSYEQYF.